This T cell receptor beta chain was profiled in a study of spatial heterogeneity in lung cancer. About the study: Combinations of a unique TCR and a UMI were tallied in raw reads, and on average each appeared more than ten times. Study conclusions and caveats: Ubiquitous, expanded tumor-derived TCRs were more frequently observed in blood at resection than at follow-up.

V was shortened by 2 bases and J by 4 bases, with 8 bases between the two germline ends. There are 13 residues in the CDR3. Comment on this clonotype: The antigen remains undetermined.

Each TCR cDNA molecule bore a unique molecular identifier. TCRdb re-called the 5' RACE reads through MiXCR, storing one row per CDR3 protein. The table has 42,000 or so distinct CDR3 sequences, roughly 10% seen once. Time point defined: blood at routine non-recurrence follow-up after resection. V and J are TRBV12-3 or TRBV12-4 and TRBJ2-5, with a weak D call TRBD2 (5 bases). The sequencing here drew on PBMCs, taken at follow-up. The clonotype comes from a female donor with early-stage non-small cell lung cancer. CDR3 sequence (DNA): TGTGCCAGCAGTTTATCGGGAATAGAGACCCAGTACTTC. Translating it yields CASSLSGIETQYF.